Below, one T cell receptor (beta chain) is given with its context. These data belong to a study of blood T cell repertoires in COVID-19. The wider study: Whether acute or convalescent, the COVID-19 samples came from the United States, Italy and Spain.

How the authors handled the data: Reference gene primer amplification gave estimated nucleated cell counts. The protocol was immunoSEQ multiplex PCR, while the TCRdb copy is restricted to in-frame clones and leaves out a portion. That table is the source of V, J and clone size, and D and trimming were worked out from the DNA. Here the sample spans about 280,000 clones, 85% being singletons. The CDR3 is 15 amino acids. CDR1 and CDR2 (germline): SGHKS, YYEKEE (reference sequence). With 5 bases removed from V and 0 bases from J, the gap between germline ends came to 13 bases. Living in about two dozen US areas, the participants were between 18 and 89 years of age. Each recovered donor of Cohort 3 presented with two negative PCRs, clearance, or symptom resolution.

The chain employs TRBV5-5 and TRBJ2-3, with D maybe TRBD1 (5 bases). The receptor was derived from a woman aged 45-65 years who had recovered from COVID-19. The sample comprised PBMCs or T cells enriched from blood (not recorded which). DNA of the CDR3: TGTGCCAGCAGTTATGACAGCTCTAGCACAGATACGCAGTATTTT. This codes for CASSYDSSSTDTQYF.